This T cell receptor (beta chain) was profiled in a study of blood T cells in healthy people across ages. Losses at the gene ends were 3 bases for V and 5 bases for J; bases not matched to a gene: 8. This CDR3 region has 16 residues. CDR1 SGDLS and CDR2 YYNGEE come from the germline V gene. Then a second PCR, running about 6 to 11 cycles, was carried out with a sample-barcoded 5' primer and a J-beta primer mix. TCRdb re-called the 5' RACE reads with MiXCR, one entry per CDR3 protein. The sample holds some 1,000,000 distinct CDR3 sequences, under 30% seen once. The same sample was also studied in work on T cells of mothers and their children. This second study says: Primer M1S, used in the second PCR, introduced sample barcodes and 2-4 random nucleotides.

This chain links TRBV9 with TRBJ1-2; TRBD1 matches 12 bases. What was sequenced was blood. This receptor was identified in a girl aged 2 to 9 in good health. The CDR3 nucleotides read TGTGCCAGCAGCGCCCCCGGGACAGGGGGCGCTTATGGCTACACCTTC. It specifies CASSAPGTGGAYGYTF.